The 19 T cell receptor beta chains listed next were all sequenced from one sample in a study of graft-versus-host responses after intestinal transplantation. Their antigens are not known. TCRdb keeps only in-frame clones here, not all; method: immunoSEQ multiplex PCR. The sample gives about 120,000 clones, 85% to 95% of which show up once; roughly 3.5% is in the top ten. This specimen was unstimulated CD8+ T cells sorted from spleen or lymph node cells, taken before intestinal transplant. The receptors were gathered from a human donor who received an intestinal transplant.

The V and J genes are TRBV7-8 and TRBJ2-2; 10 bases line up with TRBD1. The CDR3 is made up of 19 amino acids. The V and J ends lost 3 bases and 2 bases, in that order; junction bases with no gene match: 12. The V gene's germline CDR1 is SGHVS and CDR2 FQNEAQ. The CDR3, as DNA: TGTGCCAGCAGCTTTGGACCCGGACAGGGGGTAGGAAACACCGGGGAGCTGTTTTTT. It yields the protein CASSFGPGQGVGNTGELFF.

This clone was found a few times. This chain links TRBV27 with TRBJ2-7; the match to TRBD2 covers 11 bases. Germline V gene data show CDR1 as MNHEY and CDR2 as SMNVEV (reference sequence). This CDR3 is built from 20 residues. V gave up 5 bases and J gave up 2 bases; unmatched junction bases: 20. The CDR3 protein is CASSTTSETSGKYRAYEQYF. The CDR3 DNA reads as TGTGCCAGCAGTACCACTTCCGAGACTAGCGGGAAATACCGAGCCTACGAGCAGTACTTC.

This chain uses TRBV19 with TRBJ2-7, with a possible D match to TRBD2 (6 bases). The CDR3 sequence is 16 residues long. Per the germline V gene, CDR1 is LNHDA and CDR2 is SQIVND (reference sequence). V shed 2 bases and J shed 5 bases, with 19 bases lying between them. The CDR3 DNA follows: TGTGCCAGTAGTATAACATTTAGGGCGGGGAAACACGAGCAGTACTTC. Protein: CASSITFRAGKHEQYF. The variable domain in full, with the rest retrieved from reference TRBV19 and TRBJ2-7, is DGGITQSPKYLFRKEGQNVTLSCEQNLNHDAMYWYRQDPGQGLRLIYYSQIVNDFQKGDIAEGYSVSREKKESFPLTVTSAQKNPTAFYLCASSITFRAGKHEQYFGPGTRLTVT.

The chain is built from TRBV7-9 and TRBJ1-2, with D possibly TRBD1 on 6 matching bases. The CDR3 covers 14 residues. Germline lookup yields CDR1 SEHNR and CDR2 FQNEAQ (reference sequence). V lost 2 bases, J lost 7 bases, and 14 bases lay in between. The CDR3, as DNA: TGTGCCAGCAGCTTAACACAGGGAACGATTGGCTACACCTTC. As protein: CASSLTQGTIGYTF.

The chain links TRBV7-8 to TRBJ2-7, with 8 bases aligning to TRBD1. The CDR3 has 16 residues. The V and J ends lost 5 bases and 2 bases, in that order; junction bases with no gene match: 11. Germline V gene lookup returns CDR1 SGHVS and CDR2 FQNEAQ. CDR3 protein: CASSLLPDRVTYEQYF. The CDR3 region has the DNA TGTGCCAGCAGCCTCCTCCCGGACAGGGTGACCTACGAGCAGTACTTC.

The rearrangement joins TRBV5-6 to TRBJ1-5; a weak D match, TRBD1 (5 bases). The V gene's germline CDR1 is SGHDT and CDR2 YYEEEE. The CDR3 spans 14 residues. Trimming pared 3 bases from V and 7 bases from J, leaving 14 bases between. CDR3 loop: CASSSGTYGQPQHF. The DNA for the CDR3 is TGTGCCAGCAGCTCGGGGACCTATGGACAGCCCCAGCATTTT.

The J gene is TRBJ2-7, the V gene TRBV9, with D unclear. This CDR3 is built from 14 residues. Between the trimmed V and J ends, which lost 0 bases and 2 bases, there was a span of 9 bases. Germline values: CDR1 SGDLS, CDR2 YYNGEE. CDR3 protein: CASSVGVGTYEQYF. The CDR3 region has the DNA TGTGCCAGCAGCGTAGGTGTCGGTACCTACGAGCAGTACTTC.

This sequence joins TRBV9 and TRBJ1-2; D unclear. With 0 bases removed from V and 1 base from J, the gap between germline ends came to 13 bases. CDR3 length: 16 amino acids. Germline V gives CDR1 SGDLS, CDR2 YYNGEE. The CDR3 loop is CASSVALGSNNYGYTF. In DNA, the CDR3 is TGTGCCAGCAGCGTAGCTCTCGGCAGTAATAACTATGGCTACACCTTC. Full variable domain (outside the CDR3, taken from reference TRBV9 and TRBJ1-2): DSGVTQTPKHLITATGQRVTLRCSPRSGDLSVYWYQQSLDQGLQFLIQYYNGEERAKGNILERFSAQQFPDLHSELNLSSLELGDSALYFCASSVALGSNNYGYTFGSGTRLTVV.

V gene TRBV4-3 combines with J gene TRBJ1-3; D is uncertain. V dropped 1 base and J dropped 8 bases, with 15 bases sitting between them. CDR1 and CDR2 from the germline V gene are LGHNA and YSLEER. The CDR3 consists of 15 residues. The DNA of the CDR3 is TGCGCCAGCAGCCAAGTCCGGGAAAGGGAGGACACCATATATTTT. Translating gives CASSQVREREDTIYF.

The rearrangement uses TRBV7-3 and TRBJ1-4; D might be TRBD1 (5 bases). V lost 5 bases to trimming and J lost 5 bases, with 9 bases between them. The V gene's germline CDR1 is SGHTA and CDR2 FQGTGA. CDR3 size: 13 residues. CDR3 amino acids: CASSERGNEKLFF. In DNA, the CDR3 is TGTGCCAGCAGCGAGCGGGGCAATGAAAAACTGTTTTTT. The full variable domain, completed using reference TRBV7-3 and TRBJ1-4, is GAGVSQTPSNKVTEKGKYVELRCDPISGHTALYWYRQSLGQGPEFLIYFQGTGAADDSGLPNDRFFAVRPEGSVSTLKIQRTERGDSAVYLCASSERGNEKLFFGSGTQLSVL.

A single count supports this clone. The CDR3 DNA sequence: TGTGCCAGCAGCCAAGATGGGGCTAGCGGACCTCTCACGGGCACCGGGGAGCTGTTTTTT. This translates into CASSQDGASGPLTGTGELFF. The chain links TRBV4-2 to TRBJ2-2; 7 positions agree with TRBD2. This CDR3 comprises 20 residues. Germline CDR1 reads LGHNA; CDR2 reads YNFKEQ. The V and J ends lost 0 bases and 4 bases, in that order; junction bases with no gene match: 17.

V usage is TRBV7-9 and J usage is TRBJ2-3; TRBD1 matches 8 bases. CDR1 and CDR2 (germline): SEHNR, FQNEAQ (reference sequence). The CDR3 is 13 amino acids. Germline trimming cut 3 bases from V and 6 bases from J; bases unmatched to any gene: 2. Here the CDR3 DNA reads TGTGCCAGCAGCTTTAGACAGGGGGATACGCAGTATTTT. Translation gives CASSFRQGDTQYF.

The CDR3 DNA follows: TGTGCCTGGAGTGTACCCATAAACGGTATACGATCCTACGAGCAGTACTTC. Translation gives CAWSVPINGIRSYEQYF. The genes are TRBV30 and TRBJ2-7; D uncertain. The germline CDR1 and CDR2 sequences are GTSNPN and SVGIG (reference sequence). The V end lost 0 bases, the J end lost 1 base, and 19 bases lay between the germline ends. The CDR3 spans 17 residues.

The CDR3, as DNA: TGTGCCAGCAGCTTGGCGAGGACAGAAAAAGAGACCCAGTACTTC. This sequence encodes CASSLARTEKETQYF. V gene TRBV5-4 combines with J gene TRBJ2-5; D is perhaps TRBD1 (6 bases). V was pared by 0 bases and J by 3 bases, with 12 bases between. The CDR3 extends over 15 amino acids. In germline, CDR1 is SGHNT, CDR2 YYREEE (reference sequence).

The chain joins TRBV27 to TRBJ1-1, with D perhaps TRBD1 (6 bases). V was cut by 4 bases and J by 0 bases, with 9 bases left in between. From germline, CDR1 is MNHEY and CDR2 SMNVEV (reference sequence). The CDR3 consists of 14 residues. The CDR3 spells CASSSRDMNTEAFF. The CDR3 region has the DNA TGTGCCAGCAGTTCGAGGGACATGAACACTGAAGCTTTCTTT.

The chain is built from TRBV5-4 and TRBJ2-5, with TRBD1 matching 7 bases. Germline V lookup: CDR1 SGHNT, CDR2 YYREEE (reference sequence). The CDR3 totals 18 residues. Trimming at V came to 6 bases and at J to 1 base, leaving 18 bases not matched to a gene. The CDR3 is CASIGPKPGRDSQETQYF. The CDR3 DNA reads as TGTGCCAGCATTGGCCCCAAACCGGGCAGGGACAGCCAAGAGACCCAGTACTTC.

The chain uses TRBV18 and TRBJ1-1; D is undetermined. This CDR3 region has 14 residues. The ends were cut back, 3 bases at V and 0 bases at J, with 8 bases in the middle. The germline CDR1 and CDR2 sequences are KGHSH and LQKENI. The CDR3 DNA sequence: TGTGCCAGCTCACCCAGGACCGTGAACACTGAAGCTTTCTTT. Amino acid sequence: CASSPRTVNTEAFF.

J is TRBJ2-7 and V is TRBV6-1, with D hard to call. The CDR3 spans 13 residues. V was pared by 4 bases and J by 2 bases, with 9 bases between. Germline V CDR1 and CDR2: MNHNS, SASEGT. The CDR3 here is CASSGQIPYEQYF. For the CDR3, the DNA is TGTGCCAGCAGTGGGCAGATTCCCTACGAGCAGTACTTC.

This chain connects TRBV7-8 to TRBJ2-5, with TRBD2 matching 10 bases. The J call may be faulty, since TRBJ2-7 better matches the DNA end. The germline V gene encodes CDR1 SGHVS and CDR2 FQNEAQ. The CDR3 is 18 amino acids. CDR3 in amino acids: CASSLPSRGLAEPYEQYF. The CDR3 coding sequence is TGTGCCAGCAGCTTACCTTCAAGAGGACTAGCGGAACCCTACGAGCAGTACTTC.